The 14 T cell receptor beta chains given below trace back to one sample, sequenced in a study of T cells after yellow fever vaccination. TCRdb ran MiXCR on the 5' RACE reads and lists one entry per CDR3 protein. There are more than 45,000 distinct CDR3 sequences in the sample; about 5.2% occur only once, and roughly 31% lies in the top ten. The sequencing used PBMCs, either bulk or a sorted T-cell subset (CD4+, CD8+, memory, or dextramer-sorted; not recorded which), collected on the day of the yellow fever booster vaccination. These receptors originate from a man aged 18-30 years who received the YFV17D yellow fever vaccine.

This clonotype has a count of ten or more. The chain carries TRBV5-1 and TRBJ2-1; TRBD1 matches 9 bases. Germline values: CDR1 SGHRS, CDR2 YFSETQ. The CDR3 is made up of 13 amino acids. V lost 4 bases and J lost 10; bases outside the gene matches: 6. The CDR3 DNA is TGCGCCAGCAGCAGGACAGGGGTTCGGGAGCAGTTCTTC. It encodes CASSRTGVREQFF.

As to this clonotype: One base away lies a much larger clone, so this may be a sequencing read error. The J gene is TRBJ2-5, the V gene TRBV11-3; 14 positions agree with TRBD2. CDR3 length equals 16 residues. With 5 bases clipped from V and 4 bases from J, the junction kept 6 bases outside the gene matches. Germline CDR1 reads SGHNT; CDR2 reads YENEEA. The CDR3 spells CASSPGTSGGAETQYF. CDR3 coding DNA: TGTGCCAGCAGCCCGGGGACTAGCGGGGGAGCAGAGACCCAGTACTTC.

This clonotype was detected ten times or more. In nucleotides, the CDR3 is TGCGCCAGCAGGCGGGACCCGAACACTGAAGCTTTCTTT. Translated: CASRRDPNTEAFF. J is TRBJ1-1 and V is TRBV5-1, with TRBD1 as a possible D gene (5 bases). There are 13 residues in the CDR3. V was trimmed by 5 bases and J by 1 base, leaving 9 bases between them. Germline loops: CDR1 SGHRS, CDR2 YFSETQ.

This clonotype was found a few times. The chain carries TRBV6-5 and TRBJ2-2, with TRBD1 matching over 8 bases. Trimming took 0 bases from V and 4 from J; bases not matched to a gene: 7. The germline CDR1 and CDR2 sequences are MNHEY and SVGAGI. This CDR3 region has 17 residues. The CDR3 nucleotides read TGTGCCAGCAGTTACTCATCGGCAGGGGGCATCACCGGGGAGCTGTTTTTT. Protein sequence: CASSYSSAGGITGELFF.

This clonotype was detected many times. J is TRBJ2-5 and V is TRBV9; tentative D call: TRBD1 (5 bases). Germline assignment: CDR1 SGDLS and CDR2 YYNGEE. Between the trimmed V and J ends, which lost 0 bases and 3 bases, there was a span of 9 bases. The CDR3 contains 14 residues. CDR3 amino acids: CASSVGLGEETQYF. CDR3 nucleotide sequence: TGTGCCAGCAGCGTAGGGCTAGGGGAAGAGACCCAGTACTTC.

This clonotype was seen a handful of times. This chain connects TRBV4-1 to TRBJ2-7; 7 positions agree with TRBD2. The germline gives CDR1 MGHRA, CDR2 YSYEKL. V shed 0 bases, J shed 4 bases, and the junction held 9 bases outside the gene matches. This CDR3 has 16 amino acids. The chain's CDR3 is CASSQEAGGLVYEQYF. In DNA, the CDR3 is TGCGCCAGCAGCCAAGAAGCCGGGGGGTTAGTTTACGAGCAGTACTTC.

This clonotype appeared a few times. This sequence joins TRBV5-1 and TRBJ2-3; 12 bases are shared with TRBD2. Germline trimming cut 4 bases from V and 0 bases from J; bases unmatched to any gene: 12. The CDR3 spans 19 residues. Germline V gene sequence: CDR1 SGHRS, CDR2 YFSETQ. Here the CDR3 reads CASSGRLAGDLISTDTQYF. CDR3 nucleotide sequence: TGCGCCAGCAGCGGGAGACTAGCGGGGGACCTTATTAGCACAGATACGCAGTATTTT.

This clonotype was seen repeatedly, ten times or more. V gene TRBV12-3 or TRBV12-4 combines with J gene TRBJ2-3; no firm D call. The CDR3 spans 11 residues. V lost 3 bases and J lost 2, with 0 bases in between. The CDR3 loop is CASSFTDTQYF. CDR3 DNA: TGTGCCAGCAGTTTCACAGATACGCAGTATTTT.

This clonotype occurred once. V is TRBV4-2 and J is TRBJ2-7, with 8 bases matching TRBD1. From germline, CDR1 is LGHNA and CDR2 YNFKEQ. The CDR3 runs 18 residues. CDR3 in DNA: TGCGCCAGCAGCCGCCGACAATTAATGACAGGGGTTGTCTACGAGCAGTACGTC. Its protein is CASSRRQLMTGVVYEQYV.

The J gene is TRBJ1-4, the V gene TRBV12-5, with unresolved D. CDR1 and CDR2 from the germline V gene are LGHNT and FRNRAP. Trimming pared 3 bases from V and 0 bases from J, leaving 17 bases between. The CDR3 spans 18 residues. CDR3 residues: CASGFLIPNPPTNEKLFF. The CDR3 coding sequence is TGTGCTAGTGGTTTCCTCATCCCGAACCCCCCAACTAATGAAAAACTGTTTTTT. Together with reference TRBV12-5 and TRBJ1-4, the CDR3 gives the full variable domain: DARVTQTPRHKVTEMGQEVTMRCQPILGHNTVFWYRQTMMQGLELLAYFRNRAPLDDSGMPKDRFSAEMPDATLATLKIQPSEPRDSAVYFCASGFLIPNPPTNEKLFFGSGTQLSVL.

The rearrangement joins TRBV9 to TRBJ2-3, with D unresolved. CDR1 SGDLS and CDR2 YYNGEE come from the germline V gene. The CDR3 totals 13 residues. The germline V and J ends were trimmed by 5 bases and 4 bases, with 11 bases remaining between them. As DNA, the CDR3 is TGTGCCAGCAGTGCCGGACCATCAGATACGCAGTATTTT. It codes for CASSAGPSDTQYF.

This chain joins TRBV4-1 and TRBJ2-1; possible D gene TRBD2, 6 bases. The V gene lost 6 bases and the J gene lost 8 bases, with 11 bases spanning the gap. The CDR3 consists of 12 residues. Germline V gives CDR1 MGHRA, CDR2 YSYEKL. DNA for the CDR3: TGCGCCAGCAGAGGGGAGGCCGATGAGCAGTTCTTC. This encodes CASRGEADEQFF.

The chain links TRBV7-2 to TRBJ2-7; D is undetermined. CDR1 is SGHTA and CDR2 is FQGNSA in the germline V gene. Trimming removed 1 base at V and 3 bases at J, with 13 bases between. CDR3 length: 15 residues. In DNA, the CDR3 is TGTGCCAGCAGCTTAGGAGCTTCCCCTTTCTACGAGCAGTACTTC. Protein product: CASSLGASPFYEQYF. The variable domain in full, completed from reference TRBV7-2 and TRBJ2-7, reads GAGVSQSPSNKVTEKGKDVELRCDPISGHTALYWYRQSLGQGLEFLIYFQGNSAPDKSGLPSDRFSAERTGGSVSTLTIQRTQQEDSAVYLCASSLGASPFYEQYFGPGTRLTVT.

This clonotype was counted a few times. The chain recombines TRBV9 with TRBJ2-5; 7 bases line up with TRBD2. Germline V CDR1 and CDR2: SGDLS, YYNGEE. V was pared by 6 bases and J by 2 bases, with 7 bases of the junction left unmatched. The CDR3 is made up of 14 amino acids. CDR3 residues: CASNENGGQETQYF. CDR3 nucleotide sequence: TGTGCCAGCAACGAAAACGGGGGGCAAGAGACCCAGTACTTC. Supplemented by reference TRBV9 and TRBJ2-5, the full variable domain reads DSGVTQTPKHLITATGQRVTLRCSPRSGDLSVYWYQQSLDQGLQFLIQYYNGEERAKGNILERFSAQQFPDLHSELNLSSLELGDSALYFCASNENGGQETQYFGPGTRLLVL.